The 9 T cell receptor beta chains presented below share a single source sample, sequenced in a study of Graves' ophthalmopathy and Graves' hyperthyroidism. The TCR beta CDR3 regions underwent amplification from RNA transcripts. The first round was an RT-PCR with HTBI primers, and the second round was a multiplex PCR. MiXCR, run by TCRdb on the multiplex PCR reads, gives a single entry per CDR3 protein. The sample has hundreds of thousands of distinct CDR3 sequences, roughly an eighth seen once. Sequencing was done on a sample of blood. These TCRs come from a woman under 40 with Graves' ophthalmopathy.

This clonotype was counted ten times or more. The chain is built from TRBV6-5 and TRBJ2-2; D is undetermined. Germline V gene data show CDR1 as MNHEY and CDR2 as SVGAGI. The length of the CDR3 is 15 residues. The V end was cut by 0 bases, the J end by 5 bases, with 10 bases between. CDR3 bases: TGTGCCAGCAGTTACTCGAGTACTCAGACCGGGGAGCTGTTTTTT. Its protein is CASSYSSTQTGELFF.

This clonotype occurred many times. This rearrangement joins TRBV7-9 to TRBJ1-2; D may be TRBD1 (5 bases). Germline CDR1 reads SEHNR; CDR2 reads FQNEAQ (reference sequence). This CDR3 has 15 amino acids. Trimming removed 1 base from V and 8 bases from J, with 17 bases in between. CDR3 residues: CASSLGRSRGDGYTF. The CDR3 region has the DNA TGTGCCAGCAGCTTAGGGAGGAGCAGAGGGGACGGCTACACCTTC.

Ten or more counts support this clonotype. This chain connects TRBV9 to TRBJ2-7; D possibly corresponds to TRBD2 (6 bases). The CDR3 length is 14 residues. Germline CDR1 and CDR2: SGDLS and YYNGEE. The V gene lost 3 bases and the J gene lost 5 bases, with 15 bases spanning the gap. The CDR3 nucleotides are TGTGCCAGCAGCGGGGACTCCTTAGTTGACGAGCAGTACTTC. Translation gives CASSGDSLVDEQYF.

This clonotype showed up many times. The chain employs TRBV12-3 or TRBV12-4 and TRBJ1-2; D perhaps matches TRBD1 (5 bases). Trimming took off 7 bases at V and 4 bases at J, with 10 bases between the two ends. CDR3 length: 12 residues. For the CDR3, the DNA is TGTGCCAGCAAGCCGGGGGGCTATGGCTACACCTTC. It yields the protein CASKPGGYGYTF.

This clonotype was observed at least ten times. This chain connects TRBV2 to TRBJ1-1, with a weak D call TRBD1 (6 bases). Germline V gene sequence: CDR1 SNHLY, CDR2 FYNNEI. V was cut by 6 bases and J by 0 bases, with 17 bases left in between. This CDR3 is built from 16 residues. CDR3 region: CASSQPGADMNTEAFF. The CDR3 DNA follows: TGTGCCAGCAGCCAGCCGGGGGCGGATATGAACACTGAAGCTTTCTTT.

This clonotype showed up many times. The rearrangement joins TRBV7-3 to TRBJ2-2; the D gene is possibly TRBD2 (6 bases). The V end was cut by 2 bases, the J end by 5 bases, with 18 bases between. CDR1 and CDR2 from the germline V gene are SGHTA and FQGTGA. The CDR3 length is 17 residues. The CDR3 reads CASSLSGEVAATGELFF. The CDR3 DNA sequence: TGTGCCAGCAGCTTATCTGGGGAGGTAGCGGCTACCGGGGAGCTGTTTTTT.

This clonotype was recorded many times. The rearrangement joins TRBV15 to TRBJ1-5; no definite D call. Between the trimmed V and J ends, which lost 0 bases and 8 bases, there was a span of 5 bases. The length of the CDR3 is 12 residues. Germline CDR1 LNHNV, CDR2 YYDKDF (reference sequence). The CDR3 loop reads CATSRDPEPQHF. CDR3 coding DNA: TGTGCCACCAGCAGAGACCCTGAGCCCCAGCATTTT.

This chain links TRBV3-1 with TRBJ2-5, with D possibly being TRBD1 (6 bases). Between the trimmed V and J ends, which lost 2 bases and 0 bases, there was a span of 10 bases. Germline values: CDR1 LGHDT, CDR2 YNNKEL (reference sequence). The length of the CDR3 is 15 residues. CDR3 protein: CASSQYQGYQETQYF. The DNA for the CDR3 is TGTGCCAGCAGCCAATACCAGGGGTACCAAGAGACCCAGTACTTC.

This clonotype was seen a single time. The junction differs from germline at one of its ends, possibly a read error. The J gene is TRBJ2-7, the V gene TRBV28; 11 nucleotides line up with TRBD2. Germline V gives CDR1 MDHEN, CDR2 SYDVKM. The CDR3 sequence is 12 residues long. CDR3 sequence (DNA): TGTGCCAGCAGTTCCTTGACTAGCGGGGCGGACTTC. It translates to CASSSLTSGADF.